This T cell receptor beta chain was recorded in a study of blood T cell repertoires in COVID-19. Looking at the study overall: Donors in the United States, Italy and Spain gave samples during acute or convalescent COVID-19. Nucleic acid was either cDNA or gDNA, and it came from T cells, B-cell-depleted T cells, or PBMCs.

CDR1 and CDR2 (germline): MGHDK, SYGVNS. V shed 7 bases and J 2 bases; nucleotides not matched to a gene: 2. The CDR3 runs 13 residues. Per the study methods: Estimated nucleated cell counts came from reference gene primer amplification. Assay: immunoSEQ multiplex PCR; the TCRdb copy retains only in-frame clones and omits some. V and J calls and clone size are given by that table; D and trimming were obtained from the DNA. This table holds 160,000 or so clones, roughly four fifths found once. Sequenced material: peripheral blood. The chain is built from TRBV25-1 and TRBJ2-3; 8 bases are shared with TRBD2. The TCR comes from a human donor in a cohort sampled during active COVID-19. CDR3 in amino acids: CASIAGYTDTQYF. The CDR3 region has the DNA TGTGCCAGCATAGCGGGATACACAGATACGCAGTATTTT.